This is a list of T cell receptor beta chains from one sample in a study of human versus mouse CDR3 diversity and MHC coevolution. TCRdb's copy holds only in-frame clones and misses some; the assay was immunoSEQ multiplex PCR. The sample lists fewer than 100,000 clones; around 95% were seen once. The sample comprised naive CD4+ T cells from blood. The receptor set was obtained from a person between 25 and 70 years old in good health. Both conserved end residues are trimmed from each CDR3.

V gene: TRBV7-2; CDR3 protein: ASSLGRGQRYEQY
V gene: TRBV27; CDR3 protein: ATRGGTANTEAF
V gene: TRBV25-1; CDR3 protein: ASAVNYGYT
V gene: TRBV7-6; CDR3 protein: ASSAQGYEQY
V gene: TRBV9; CDR3 protein: ASSVDPAGGPLDTQY
V gene: TRBV6-5; CDR3 protein: ASSYSTSGGYEQY
V gene: TRBV9; CDR3 protein: ASSPSGTGPYEQY
V gene: TRBV7-2; CDR3 protein: ASSLAGGTGAQH
V gene: TRBV6-5; CDR3 protein: ASSVPGGNTEAF
V gene: TRBV10-3; CDR3 protein: AITSSGGQETQY
V gene: TRBV6-5; CDR3 protein: ASSYSGLAYNEQF
V gene: TRBV5-7; CDR3 protein: ASSPPTGDPGELF
V gene: TRBV18; CDR3 protein: ASSWSKGQYTGELF
V gene: TRBV5-5; CDR3 protein: ASSLGQGGSEKLF
V gene: TRBV6-5; CDR3 protein: ASSGGVSDTEAF
V gene: TRBV27; CDR3 protein: ASSLYSRTGQIYEQY
V gene: TRBV12-5; CDR3 protein: ASGSPVEQY
V gene: TRBV29-1; CDR3 protein: SVRTGYNYGYT
V gene: TRBV7-2; CDR3 protein: ASSFPGVASYEQY
V gene: TRBV28; CDR3 protein: ASSTLRGIYGYT
V gene: TRBV9; CDR3 protein: ASTQTGDYGYT
V gene: TRBV11-2; CDR3 protein: ASRLGAGARGTEAF
V gene: TRBV6-5; CDR3 protein: ASSHFTSSYEQY
V gene: TRBV4-3; CDR3 protein: ASSRGQTRAF
V gene: TRBV7-2; CDR3 protein: ASSSLARSYNEQF
V gene: TRBV7-3; CDR3 protein: ASSLFQTGSTGELF
V gene: TRBV5-6; CDR3 protein: ASNQISVYEQF
V gene: TRBV19; CDR3 protein: ASSAGSPEKLF
V gene: TRBV18; CDR3 protein: ASFPGLSTNEQF
V gene: TRBV5-1; CDR3 protein: ASSHDRPETQY
V gene: TRBV2; CDR3 protein: ASSPGNSPLH
V gene: TRBV18; CDR3 protein: ASSHDRASTGELF
V gene: TRBV9; CDR3 protein: ASGQGNSGNTIY
V gene: TRBV4-2; CDR3 protein: ASSQDGNTNTEAF
V gene: TRBV4-3; CDR3 protein: ASSQNPGGGGTEAF
V gene: TRBV7-9; CDR3 protein: ASSSYRGEQY
V gene: TRBV28; CDR3 protein: ASGGSFYYEQY
V gene: TRBV12-5; CDR3 protein: ASGLVRGNYGYT
V gene: TRBV29-1; CDR3 protein: SVNSEPLTSNEQF